The next 13 T cell receptor beta chains were all read from a single sample in a study of cytomegalovirus exposure and HLA in healthy donors. PCR primers comprised 60 Vbeta and 13 Jbeta primers. The method was immunoSEQ multiplex PCR; TCRdb's version includes in-frame clones alone and lacks a portion of them. The data hold over 250,000 clones, with more than 55% observed a single time. Sequenced sample: PBMCs. These TCRs come from a female donor in good health and CMV-seronegative.

J is TRBJ1-5 and V is TRBV6-5; D perhaps matches TRBD1 (6 bases). This CDR3 region has 15 residues. V was clipped by 6 bases and J by 0 bases, with 12 bases between them. Looked up from germline, CDR1 is MNHEY and CDR2 is SVGAGI. The CDR3 is CASRPRDNSNQPQHF. CDR3 in DNA: TGTGCCAGCAGGCCCCGGGACAATAGCAATCAGCCCCAGCATTTT.

This chain uses TRBV11-3 with TRBJ1-2; D call uncertain. The germline gives CDR1 SGHNT, CDR2 YENEEA. The germline V and J ends were trimmed by 1 base and 0 bases, with 3 bases remaining between them. CDR3 length equals 13 residues. As DNA, the CDR3 is TGTGCCAGCAGCTTAGCAGCTAACTATGGCTACACCTTC. Translation gives CASSLAANYGYTF.

This clone has more than one count but fewer than ten. The gene calls are TRBV5-6 and TRBJ2-7, with D unclear. CDR3 length: 14 residues. CDR1 is SGHDT, CDR2 YYEEEE, per germline. Deletions cut 0 bases from V and 3 bases from J, with 10 bases between. The CDR3 protein is CASSLEAAHYEQYF. In DNA, the CDR3 is TGTGCCAGCAGCTTGGAGGCAGCGCACTACGAGCAGTACTTC.

The chain recombines TRBV10-2 with TRBJ1-6; TRBD1 agrees at 7 bases. With 6 bases clipped from V and 6 bases from J, the junction kept 8 bases outside the gene matches. This CDR3 is built from 15 residues. Germline CDR1 is WSHSY and CDR2 is SAAADI. CDR3 sequence reads: CASSVGTAINSPLHF. The DNA of the CDR3 is TGCGCCAGCAGCGTCGGGACAGCGATTAATTCACCCCTCCACTTT.

The rearrangement joins TRBV5-1 to TRBJ2-1, with D tentatively TRBD2 (6 bases). The CDR3 runs 14 residues. CDR1 and CDR2 from the germline V gene are SGHRS and YFSETQ. Trimming stripped 3 bases from V and 5 bases from J, with 12 bases between. The DNA of the CDR3 is TGCGCCAGCAGCTGGACCGGGACTGACAATGAGCAGTTCTTC. Translated, it gives CASSWTGTDNEQFF. Variable domain in full (rest from reference TRBV5-1 and TRBJ2-1): KAGVTQTPRYLIKTRGQQVTLSCSPISGHRSVSWYQQTPGQGLQFLFEYFSETQRNKGNFPGRFSGRQFSNSRSEMNVSTLELGDSALYLCASSWTGTDNEQFFGPGTRLTVL.

CDR3 in amino acids: CASSIDGPSGSVGPTDTQYF. The CDR3 region has the DNA TGTGCCAGTAGTATAGATGGGCCTAGCGGGAGTGTGGGGCCCACAGATACGCAGTATTTT. The chain employs TRBV19 and TRBJ2-3; 10 bases are shared with TRBD2. The CDR3 is made up of 20 amino acids. CDR1 and CDR2 from the germline V gene are LNHDA and SQIVND (reference sequence). Trimming removed 0 bases from V and 2 bases from J; junction bases left unmatched: 14. Supplemented by reference TRBV19 and TRBJ2-3, the full variable domain reads DGGITQSPKYLFRKEGQNVTLSCEQNLNHDAMYWYRQDPGQGLRLIYYSQIVNDFQKGDIAEGYSVSREKKESFPLTVTSAQKNPTAFYLCASSIDGPSGSVGPTDTQYFGPGTRLTVL.

V is TRBV6-5 and J is TRBJ2-7; 9 bases map to TRBD2. V gave up 6 bases and J gave up 1 base; unmatched junction bases: 7. The CDR3 extends over 15 amino acids. From germline, CDR1 is MNHEY and CDR2 SVGAGI. This CDR3 is CASSPSLAGSYEQYF. The CDR3 nucleotides are TGTGCCAGCAGCCCCTCTCTAGCGGGATCCTACGAGCAGTACTTC.

The chain combines TRBV27 with TRBJ2-7; 10 positions agree with TRBD1. Losses at the gene ends were 5 bases for V and 6 bases for J; bases not matched to a gene: 13. CDR3 length equals 16 residues. The germline gives CDR1 MNHEY, CDR2 SMNVEV (reference sequence). CDR3 region: CASSPFTDRGQGEQYF. Written as DNA, the CDR3 is TGTGCCAGCAGTCCCTTCACCGACAGGGGGCAGGGCGAGCAGTACTTC.

The genes are TRBV27 and TRBJ2-7, with 8 bases identical to TRBD2. CDR1 and CDR2 (germline): MNHEY, SMNVEV (reference sequence). With V trimmed by 6 bases and J by 5 bases, 6 bases remained unmatched. The CDR3 has 13 residues. This CDR3 reads CASRSGGPNEQYF. DNA for the CDR3: TGTGCCAGCAGGTCGGGGGGGCCCAACGAGCAGTACTTC.

This clone was seen a few times. The sample contains more than one DNA sequence encoding this CDR3. V is TRBV27 and J is TRBJ1-2, with TRBD1 matching 12 bases. Per germline, CDR1 MNHEY and CDR2 SMNVEV (reference sequence). Trimming took 3 bases from V and 7 from J; bases not matched to a gene: 9. This CDR3 region has 16 residues. CDR3 amino acids: CASSLGTGGTRGGYTF. The DNA of the CDR3 is TGTGCCAGCAGTTTGGGGACAGGGGGCACTCGAGGTGGCTACACCTTC.

In DNA form, the CDR3 reads TGTGCCAGCAGCTTCGCGGGACAGGGCTACGAGCAGTACTTC. Translating it yields CASSFAGQGYEQYF. This sequence joins TRBV6-1 and TRBJ2-5, with 9 bases identical to TRBD1. The J call may be in error: the DNA end matches TRBJ2-7 better. The CDR3 covers 14 residues. Germline-derived CDR1 and CDR2 are MNHNS and SASEGT.

The chain joins TRBV28 to TRBJ2-7; 9 bases fit TRBD1. CDR1 is MDHEN, CDR2 SYDVKM, per germline. The ends lost 5 bases at V and 2 bases at J; junction bases unmatched: 7. CDR3 length: 15 amino acids. For the CDR3, the DNA is TGTGCCAGCAGTCCCGGGACAGGGACTACCTACGAGCAGTACTTC. Its protein product is CASSPGTGTTYEQYF.

V gene TRBV27 combines with J gene TRBJ2-1, with 9 bases lining up with TRBD2. The CDR3 has 17 amino acids. The germline V gene has CDR1 MNHEY and CDR2 SMNVEV (reference sequence). With V trimmed by 5 bases and J by 6 bases, 14 bases remained unmatched. The CDR3 loop reads CASSMTAGTSYGNEQFF. The CDR3 nucleotides are TGTGCCAGCAGTATGACAGCCGGGACTAGCTACGGCAATGAGCAGTTCTTC.